A selection of T cell receptor beta chains follows, all from one sample in a study of regulatory dendritic cells for organ transplantation. Their cognate antigens are unknown. Some clones are missing from TCRdb's copy, which holds only in-frame ones; the method was immunoSEQ multiplex PCR. The repertoire has some 11,000 clones, 79% of them found once; the top ten carry roughly 0.98%. Sequenced: naive CD8+ T cells from blood cultured with regulatory dendritic cells. The receptors stem from a human donor in good health. Both conserved end residues are part of each CDR3. The order of the fields is D gene, clone size, V gene, J gene, CDR3 DNA, CDR3 protein. A D gene is named only where the DNA matches it firmly. Part of the rows lack a size; the others show once, few, many or a class for expanded clones.

TRBD1	few	TRBV10-1	TRBJ1-2	TGCGCCAGCAGTTTCCCAGGACAGGACAGGGGGAACGACTATGGCTACACCTTC	CASSFPGQDRGNDYGYTF
TRBD1	once	TRBV6-6	TRBJ2-4	TGTGCCAGCAGCCCCCGGGACAGGGAAAACATTCAGTACTTC	CASSPRDRENIQYF
.	.	TRBV7-9	TRBJ1-4	TGTGCCAGCAGCTTAGACAGTGCAGAAAAACTGTTTTTT	CASSLDSAEKLFF
.	.	TRBV29-1	TRBJ2-3	TGCAGCGTTGAAGTCGGGGAGTTAGATACGCAGTATTTT	CSVEVGELDTQYF
TRBD2	.	TRBV2	TRBJ2-3	TGTGCCAGCAGGGACCCTCTGGCGGGGGGCCCTAGCACAGATACGCAGTATTTT	CASRDPLAGGPSTDTQYF
.	few	TRBV25-1	TRBJ2-4	TGTGCCAGCAGCGGCAACCGACTGCACATTCAGTACTTC	CASSGNRLHIQYF
TRBD1	.	TRBV6-1	TRBJ1-1	TGTGCCAGCAGTGGACTTGGGACAGGGGGGACTGAAGCTTTCTTT	CASSGLGTGGTEAFF
.	few	TRBV15	TRBJ1-2	TGTGCCACCAGCAAACAGGGTGGGTATGGCTACACCTTC	CATSKQGGYGYTF
TRBD1	.	TRBV5-5	TRBJ2-1	TGTGCCAGCAGCTTGGACAGGGGATCCTACAATGAGCAGTTCTTC	CASSLDRGSYNEQFF
.	.	TRBV6-6	TRBJ2-7	TGTGCCAGCAGTTATCCGGGATATACACCTACCTACGAGCAGTACTTC	CASSYPGYTPTYEQYF
.	.	TRBV6-5	TRBJ2-3	TGTGCCAGCAGTGGACTGGGAGATACGCAGTATTTT	CASSGLGDTQYF
.	.	TRBV2	TRBJ1-2	TGTGCCAGCAGTGCATCGGGGTCAGCTAACTATGGCTACACCTTC	CASSASGSANYGYTF
.	.	TRBV6-1	TRBJ2-7	TGTGCCAGCAGCGGGGGAACCTACGAGCAGTACTTC	CASSGGTYEQYF
TRBD1	few	TRBV6-5	TRBJ1-2	TGTGCCAGCAGTTACACCTCAGGGGGTGGCTACACCTTC	CASSYTSGGGYTF
.	.	TRBV9	TRBJ1-5	TGTGCCAGCAGCGTAGAGGTTCCCCACAGGGAACTTTATCAGCCCCAGCATTTT	CASSVEVPHRELYQPQHF
TRBD1	.	TRBV7-6	TRBJ1-1	TGTGCCAGCAGCTCGGGACAGGGGTTGTTGGGCACTGAAGCTTTCTTT	CASSSGQGLLGTEAFF
.	.	TRBV27	TRBJ2-3	TGTGCCAGCAGTCCTCCCGACAGGTGGGATACGCAGTATTTT	CASSPPDRWDTQYF
.	.	TRBV18	TRBJ1-1	TGTGCCAGCTCACCATCGCGGCAGTTGAACACTGAAGCTTTCTTT	CASSPSRQLNTEAFF
TRBD2	few	TRBV7-6	TRBJ2-1	TGTGCCAGCAGCCGCGGACTAGCGGGGGGGATCAATGAGCAGTTCTTC	CASSRGLAGGINEQFF
.	few	TRBV27	TRBJ2-7	TGTGCCAGCAGTTTTGACCAGGGATCCTACGAGCAGTACTTC	CASSFDQGSYEQYF
.	.	TRBV5-6	TRBJ1-2	TGTGCCAGCAGCTTGGAAGGGGCCCACATGGGCTACACCTTC	CASSLEGAHMGYTF
TRBD1	.	TRBV9	TRBJ1-1	TGTGCCAGCAGCGTATCAGGGGGCACGAACACTGAAGCTTTCTTT	CASSVSGGTNTEAFF
.	.	TRBV15	TRBJ1-1	TGTGCCACCAGCAGAGAACAGAACACTGAAGCTTTCTTT	CATSREQNTEAFF
.	.	TRBV21-1	TRBJ1-6	TGTGCCAGCAGCGGACCCGGGAAAAAGGAGAATTCACCCCTCCACTTT	CASSGPGKKENSPLHF
.	.	TRBV7-8	TRBJ2-3	TGTGCCAGCAGCTTAGTCGGCGGAACCACAGATACGCAGTATTTT	CASSLVGGTTDTQYF
TRBD2	.	TRBV13	TRBJ2-7	TGTGCCAGCAGCCTAGAGGGGACTAGCGGCGGGCTCGAGCAGTACTTC	CASSLEGTSGGLEQYF
.	.	TRBV6-5	TRBJ1-2	TGTGCCAGCAGTTACTCTTGGGGAGGGAGCTATGGCTACACCTTC	CASSYSWGGSYGYTF
.	.	TRBV9	TRBJ2-7	TGTGCCAGCAGCCCGACGCGGGTCTCCTACGAGCAGTACTTC	CASSPTRVSYEQYF
.	.	TRBV7-3	TRBJ2-2	TGTGCCAGCAGCTTGGGGGCCAACACCGGGGAGCTGTTTTTT	CASSLGANTGELFF
.	.	TRBV9	TRBJ2-1	TGTGCCAGCAGCGGCACCGGGGGGCTCAACAATGAGCAGTTCTTC	CASSGTGGLNNEQFF
.	.	TRBV9	TRBJ2-2	TGTGCCAGCAGCGTAGGGGCCCCCCGGGAGCTGTTTTTT	CASSVGAPRELFF
.	few	TRBV5-1	TRBJ2-3	TGCGCCAGCAGCGTGGTGGGACACGGCACAGATACGCAGTATTTT	CASSVVGHGTDTQYF
.	.	TRBV5-1	TRBJ2-3	TGCGCCAGCAGCTTGGGTGGGGGCGGCGCAGATACGCAGTATTTT	CASSLGGGGADTQYF
.	.	TRBV5-6	TRBJ1-6	TGTGCCAGCAGCTCCCAGGGGTCCTATAATTCACCCCTCCACTTT	CASSSQGSYNSPLHF
TRBD1	once	TRBV6-6	TRBJ1-1	TGTGCCACCAGGTCAGGAGAAAAGGGGGCTACGACTGAAGCTTTCTTT	CATRSGEKGATTEAFF
.	.	TRBV5-6	TRBJ2-7	TGTGCCAGCAGCTTAGGGAGCTCCTACGAGCAGTACTTC	CASSLGSSYEQYF
TRBD1	.	TRBV27	TRBJ2-3	TGTGCCAGCAGCGACCAGGGGGCTAGCACAGATACGCAGTATTTT	CASSDQGASTDTQYF
.	.	TRBV5-6	TRBJ1-2	TGTGCCAGCAGCTTGGGTGCGAGCTATGGCTACACCTTC	CASSLGASYGYTF
TRBD1	.	TRBV29-1	TRBJ2-7	TGCAGCGTGGGGGACAGGGGGGAGTCCTACGAGCAGTACTTC	CSVGDRGESYEQYF